These T cell receptor beta chains were read from a single sample in a study of cytomegalovirus exposure and HLA in healthy donors. Assay used: immunoSEQ multiplex PCR; TCRdb lists only in-frame clones, some missing. Of about 160,000 clones detected, approximately 89% appear once; the ten largest clones hold roughly 4.2%. The sample comprised PBMCs. These receptors were taken from a man between 18 and 29 years old in good health and CMV-seropositive. Each CDR3 is given with its conserved first and last residue. D genes are given only for firm matches. Clone sizes are given selectively: once, few, many, or a class where the clone is expanded.

j_call,v_call,clone_size,d_call,cdr3_aa,cdr3_nt
TRBJ2-2,TRBV7-9,NA,TRBD1,CASSWDSNTGELFF,TGTGCCAGCAGCTGGGACAGCAACACCGGGGAGCTGTTTTTT
TRBJ2-2,TRBV5-1,NA,NA,CASSLPERTGELFF,TGCGCCAGCAGCTTACCAGAGCGGACCGGGGAGCTGTTTTTT
TRBJ2-3,TRBV4-2,NA,TRBD2,CASSQEAGGLADTQYF,TGTGCCAGCAGCCAAGAGGCGGGGGGGCTTGCAGATACGCAGTATTTT
TRBJ1-2,TRBV7-8,NA,TRBD1,CASSLRQGNGYTF,TGTGCCAGCAGCTTAAGACAGGGGAATGGCTACACCTTC
TRBJ2-1,TRBV2,NA,NA,CASMLWTLNEQFF,TGTGCCAGCATGCTGTGGACTCTGAATGAGCAGTTCTTC
TRBJ1-2,TRBV11-2,NA,NA,CASSLVVGRGGYTF,TGTGCCAGCAGCTTAGTAGTGGGGCGAGGTGGCTACACCTTC
TRBJ2-1,TRBV6-1,NA,NA,CASTTYNEQFF,TGTGCCAGCACGACTTACAATGAGCAGTTCTTC
TRBJ2-7,TRBV28,NA,NA,CASTPLRLYEQYF,TGTGCCAGCACCCCTTTGCGGCTCTACGAGCAGTACTTC
TRBJ1-1,TRBV5-6,NA,NA,CASSLDRTEAFF,TGTGCCAGCAGCTTGGATCGCACTGAAGCTTTCTTT
TRBJ2-1,TRBV5-1,NA,NA,CASSLAGRNEQFF,TGCGCCAGCAGCTTGGCAGGGCGGAATGAGCAGTTCTTC
TRBJ2-1,TRBV25-1,NA,TRBD2,CASSELLAGGSYNEQFF,TGTGCCAGCAGTGAACTATTGGCGGGAGGCTCCTACAATGAGCAGTTCTTC
TRBJ2-1,TRBV25-1,NA,NA,CASSVISGNEQFF,TGTGCCAGCAGTGTAATAAGCGGCAATGAGCAGTTCTTC
TRBJ2-1,TRBV5-1,once,NA,CASGQTGYNEQFF,TGCGCCAGCGGACAGACAGGCTACAATGAGCAGTTCTTC
TRBJ1-1,TRBV5-1,NA,TRBD1,CASSSLGGQVMLAFF,TGCGCCAGCAGCTCACTCGGGGGACAGGTTATGTTGGCTTTCTTT
TRBJ2-1,TRBV4-1,NA,TRBD2,CASSQTPLAGVPNEQFF,TGCGCCAGCAGCCAAACCCCTTTAGCGGGAGTTCCCAATGAGCAGTTCTTC